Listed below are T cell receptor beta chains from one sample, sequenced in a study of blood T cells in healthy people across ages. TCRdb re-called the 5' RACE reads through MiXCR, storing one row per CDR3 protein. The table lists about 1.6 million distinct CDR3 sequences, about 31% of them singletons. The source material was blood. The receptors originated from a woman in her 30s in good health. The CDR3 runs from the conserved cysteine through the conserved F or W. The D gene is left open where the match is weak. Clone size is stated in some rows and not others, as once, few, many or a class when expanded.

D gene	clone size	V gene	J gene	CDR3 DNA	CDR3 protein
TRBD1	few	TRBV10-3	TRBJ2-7	TGTGCCATCAGTGAAAATGGACAGGGTGGTGAGCAGTACTTC	CAISENGQGGEQYF
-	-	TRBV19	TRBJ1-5	TGTGCCACCTCACCCGGACTGCCCCTTCAGGGTCAGCCCCAGCATTTT	CATSPGLPLQGQPQHF
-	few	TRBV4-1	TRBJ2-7	TGCGCCAGCAGCCAAGACCCTGAGAGCTCCTACGAGCAGTACTTC	CASSQDPESSYEQYF
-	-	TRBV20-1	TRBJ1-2	TGCAGTGCCATGGACACGTACTATGGCTACACCTTC	CSAMDTYYGYTF
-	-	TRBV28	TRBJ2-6	TGTGCCAGCAGTGAACTATATATCCGCTCCGGGGCCAACGTCCTGACTTTC	CASSELYIRSGANVLTF
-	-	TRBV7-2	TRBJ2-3	TGTGCCAGCAGCTTAGTTGGCTCCCGCACAGATACGCAGTATTTT	CASSLVGSRTDTQYF
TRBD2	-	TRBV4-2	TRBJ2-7	TGTGCCAGCAGCCATCACTCTCCCGGGACTAGAGGGTACAATGAGCAGTACTTC	CASSHHSPGTRGYNEQYF
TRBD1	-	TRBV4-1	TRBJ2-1	TGCGCCAGCAGCCAAGATCCGGGACAGGACTACAATGAGCAGTTCTTC	CASSQDPGQDYNEQFF
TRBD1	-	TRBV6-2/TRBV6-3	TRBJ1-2	TGTGCCGACAACAGGGGCCCAAACTATGGCTACACCTTC	CADNRGPNYGYTF
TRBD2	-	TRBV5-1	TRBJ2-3	TGCGCCAGCAGCTTGGCCGGTCTAGCGGGAGTCACAGATACGCAGTATTTT	CASSLAGLAGVTDTQYF
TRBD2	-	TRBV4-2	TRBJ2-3	TGTGCCAGCAGCCACCCCCGGACCTTAGCGGGGGAAGGCACAGATACGCAGTATTTT	CASSHPRTLAGEGTDTQYF
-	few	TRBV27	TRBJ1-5	TGTGCCAGCAGGTTAGGGCCAGGGGTACGGCCCCAGCATTTT	CASRLGPGVRPQHF
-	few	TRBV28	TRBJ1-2	TGTGCCAGCAGTTTTGTTCCGGGGGACTATGGCTACACCTTC	CASSFVPGDYGYTF
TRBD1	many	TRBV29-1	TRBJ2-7	TGCAGCGCGGACAGGGGCTACGAGCAGTACTTC	CSADRGYEQYF
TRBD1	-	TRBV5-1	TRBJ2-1	TGCGCCAGCAGCTTGGGGGTGGGGGACAGATCCTACAATGAGCAGTTCTTC	CASSLGVGDRSYNEQFF
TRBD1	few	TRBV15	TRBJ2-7	TGTGCCACCAGCAATGACGGGACAGGGTATAACGAGCAGTACTTC	CATSNDGTGYNEQYF
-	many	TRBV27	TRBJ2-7	TGTGCCAGCAAACCGGGGGAAAAGGGATACGAGCAGTACTTC	CASKPGEKGYEQYF
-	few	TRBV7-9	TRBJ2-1	TGTGCCAGCAGCTTAGCCGTTGGCAGTAATCCCTACAATGAGCAGTTCTTC	CASSLAVGSNPYNEQFF
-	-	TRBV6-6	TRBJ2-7	TGTGCCAGCAGTTACCAAGCGGGACAGAACTACGAGCAGTACTTC	CASSYQAGQNYEQYF
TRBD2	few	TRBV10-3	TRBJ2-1	TGTGCCATCAGTGACTTGAAGGTTGGAGGGACTAGCGGTCCGGTAGCCTACAATGAGCAGTTCTTC	CAISDLKVGGTSGPVAYNEQFF
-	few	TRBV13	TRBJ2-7	TGTGCCAGCAGCTTAGGCGACTCGAGGAACGAGCAGTACTTC	CASSLGDSRNEQYF
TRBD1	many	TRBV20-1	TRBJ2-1	TGCAGTGCTAGAGATCAGGGGGCATCCTACAATGAGCAGTTCTTC	CSARDQGASYNEQFF
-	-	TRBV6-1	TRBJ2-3	TGTGCCAGCAGCGAGGATAACACAGATGCGCAGTATTTT	CASSEDNTDAQYF
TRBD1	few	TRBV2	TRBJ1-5	TGTGCCAGCAGTGAAGCTACAGGGGCCTATAATCAGCCCCAGCATTTT	CASSEATGAYNQPQHF
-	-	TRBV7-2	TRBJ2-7	TGTGCCAGCAGCTTAGTTGGGCCCAACTACGAGCAGTACTTC	CASSLVGPNYEQYF
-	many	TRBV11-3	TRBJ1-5	TGTGCCAGCAGCGCCCTGGGGTATAGAGGTCAGCCCCAGCATTTT	CASSALGYRGQPQHF
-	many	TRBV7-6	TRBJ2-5	TGTGCCAGCAGCTTAGCTCCCCGAGAGACCCAGTACTTC	CASSLAPRETQYF
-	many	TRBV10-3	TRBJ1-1	TGTGCCATCAGCCTGGGACGCGCCGAGGGATTCGAAGCTTTCTTT	CAISLGRAEGFEAFF
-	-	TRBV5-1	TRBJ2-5	TGCGCCAGCAAAAGGGTAGGAGAGACCCAGTACTTC	CASKRVGETQYF
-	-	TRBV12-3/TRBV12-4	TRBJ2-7	TGTGCCAGCAGTCGCCGGGACCGGTACGAGCAGTACTTC	CASSRRDRYEQYF
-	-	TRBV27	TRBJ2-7	TGTGCCAGCAGTTTATCCCCGGACGGAGCCTACGAGCAGTACTTC	CASSLSPDGAYEQYF
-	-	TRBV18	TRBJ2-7	TGTGCCAGCTCACCACCTCACGAGCAGTACTTC	CASSPPHEQYF
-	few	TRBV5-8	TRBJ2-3	TGTGCCAGCAGCTTGGATGGCAGTTTCACAGATACGCAGTATTTT	CASSLDGSFTDTQYF
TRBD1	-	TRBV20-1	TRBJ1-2	TGCAGTGCTAGAGCTGGGGAGACAGGGGATACCCTCTATAGCTACACCTTC	CSARAGETGDTLYSYTF
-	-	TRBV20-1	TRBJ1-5	TGCAGTGCTCTGGAACCCCTGGGGAATCAGCCCCAGCATTTT	CSALEPLGNQPQHF
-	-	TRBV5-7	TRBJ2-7	TGTGCCAGCACCTTGGACACTAGCTTCTACGAGCAGTACTTC	CASTLDTSFYEQYF
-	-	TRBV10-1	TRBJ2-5	TGCGCCAGCAGTGAGAGGCAGATACCTCAGTACTTC	CASSERQIPQYF
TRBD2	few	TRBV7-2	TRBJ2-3	TGTGCCAGCAGCCCCATAGCGGGGGGGTTCACAGATACGCAGTATTTT	CASSPIAGGFTDTQYF
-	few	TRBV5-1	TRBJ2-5	TGCGCCAGCAGGTTTATGGGACAAATTCAAGAGACCCAGTACTTC	CASRFMGQIQETQYF
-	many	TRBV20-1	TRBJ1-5	TGCAGTGCTAGAGATCAGGTATATAGCAATCAGCCCCAGCATTTT	CSARDQVYSNQPQHF
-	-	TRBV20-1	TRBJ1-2	TGCGGAGGGGGGTCGGGGGATGGCTATGGCTACACCTTC	CGGGSGDGYGYTF
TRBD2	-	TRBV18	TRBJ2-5	TGTGCCAGCGCCCCCGGGGGGGCCCGAGAGACCCAGTACTTC	CASAPGGARETQYF
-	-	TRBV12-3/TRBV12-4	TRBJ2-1	TGTGCCAGCAAGAGCCCCGGCAGGTACTCCTACAATGAGCGGTTCTTC	CASKSPGRYSYNERFF
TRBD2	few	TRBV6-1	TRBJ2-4	TGTGCCAGCAGTGAATCTAGCGGATTAGCCAAAAACATTCAGTACTTC	CASSESSGLAKNIQYF
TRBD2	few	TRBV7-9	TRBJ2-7	TGTGCCAGCAGCCCGCCGAGGGCGGGGGCCTACGAGCAGTACTTC	CASSPPRAGAYEQYF
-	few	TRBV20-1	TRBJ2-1	TGCAGTGCTAGGGGGGAAAGGCGCAATGAGCAGTTCTTC	CSARGERRNEQFF
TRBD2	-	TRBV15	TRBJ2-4	TGTGCCACCAGCAACAGACTAGCGGGAGCCAAAAACATTCAGTACTTC	CATSNRLAGAKNIQYF
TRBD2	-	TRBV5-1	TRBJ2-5	TGCGCCAGCAGCTTGCCAACTAAGGGGACGGCTAGCGGGGCTGAGACCCAGTACTTC	CASSLPTKGTASGAETQYF
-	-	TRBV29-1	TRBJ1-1	TGCAGCGTAGCCGGGACGACGAACACTGAAGCTTTCTTT	CSVAGTTNTEAFF
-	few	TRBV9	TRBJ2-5	TGTGCCAGCAGCGTATATCCAGGGAGGAGGGAGACCCAGTACTTC	CASSVYPGRRETQYF